The 26 T cell receptor beta chains below all came from one sample that was sequenced in a study of blood T cell repertoires in COVID-19. The data were produced by immunoSEQ multiplex PCR, yet TCRdb's version contains in-frame clones alone and is incomplete. This table has about 250,000 clones, approximately 90% appearing once. Specimen: peripheral blood. The source is a man aged 25-40 years with acute or convalescent COVID-19.

The J gene is TRBJ2-3, the V gene TRBV18, with D possibly being TRBD2 (5 bases). CDR1 is KGHSH and CDR2 is LQKENI in the germline V gene. The V end lost 2 bases, the J end lost 3 bases, and 9 bases lay between the germline ends. The CDR3 is 14 residues long. CDR3 loop: CASSPYEGTDTQYF. As DNA, the CDR3 is TGTGCCAGCTCACCATACGAGGGAACAGATACGCAGTATTTT.

This clone was seen a handful of times. The J gene is TRBJ1-1, the V gene TRBV28, with D uncertain. The CDR3 is made up of 11 amino acids. V was trimmed by 5 bases and J by 7 bases, leaving 8 bases between them. Germline V lookup: CDR1 MDHEN, CDR2 SYDVKM. The DNA of the CDR3 is TGTGCCAGCAGTGGTGCAGGTGAAGCTTTCTTT. Protein sequence: CASSGAGEAFF. Looking up the rest from reference TRBV28 and TRBJ1-1 gives the full variable domain: DVKVTQSSRYLVKRTGEKVFLECVQDMDHENMFWYRQDPGLGLRLIYFSYDVKMKEKGDIPEGYSVSREKKERFSLILESASTNQTSMYLCASSGAGEAFFGQGTRLTVV.

The chain couples TRBV11-3 to TRBJ2-1; D unresolved. Germline CDR1 and CDR2: SGHNT and YENEEA. The CDR3 is 16 residues long. Trimming took off 4 bases at V and 0 bases at J, with 13 bases between the two ends. CDR3 DNA sequence: TGTGCCAGCAGCTCCCTCGTTTTTAGCTCCTACAATGAGCAGTTCTTC. This codes for CASSSLVFSSYNEQFF.

The chain is built from TRBV19 and TRBJ1-3; TRBD1 might be the D (6 bases). The CDR3 sequence is 17 residues long. V gave up 3 bases and J gave up 0 bases, with 15 bases separating them. Germline CDR1 reads LNHDA; CDR2 reads SQIVND (reference sequence). DNA of the CDR3: TGTGCCAGTAGTATTCGCGTGGACAGAAACTCTGGAAACACCATATATTTT. It specifies CASSIRVDRNSGNTIYF.

The genes are TRBV5-1 and TRBJ1-1; the D is unclear. CDR1 is SGHRS, CDR2 YFSETQ, per germline. V dropped 1 base and J dropped 1 base, with 8 bases sitting between them. The CDR3 has 14 amino acids. CDR3 coding DNA: TGCGCCAGCAGCTTGATTAGTTCGAACACTGAAGCTTTCTTT. Amino acids: CASSLISSNTEAFF.

This sequence joins TRBV5-4 and TRBJ1-1; 7 nucleotides match TRBD1. The CDR3 spans 14 residues. V lost 4 bases to trimming and J lost 4 bases; unmatched junction nucleotides: 7. Germline CDR1 reads SGHNT; CDR2 reads YYREEE (reference sequence). CDR3 residues: CASSPRQGVTEAFF. The CDR3 nucleotides are TGTGCCAGCAGCCCGCGACAGGGAGTCACTGAAGCTTTCTTT.

The rearrangement uses TRBV9 and TRBJ1-4, with D perhaps TRBD1 (5 bases). Germline loops: CDR1 SGDLS, CDR2 YYNGEE. V was clipped by 3 bases and J by 6 bases, with 15 bases between them. The length of the CDR3 is 15 residues. CDR3 protein: CASSGAGRPDEKLFF. CDR3 coding DNA: TGTGCCAGCAGCGGGGCGGGACGGCCGGATGAAAAACTGTTTTTT.

The chain links TRBV7-8 to TRBJ1-1; unclear D gene. V dropped 2 bases and J dropped 0 bases, with 4 bases sitting between them. The germline V gene has CDR1 SGHVS and CDR2 FQNEAQ. The CDR3 has 13 amino acids. CDR3 DNA: TGTGCCAGCAGCTTACAGATGAACACTGAAGCTTTCTTT. This translates into CASSLQMNTEAFF.

This clone was seen a handful of times. The V gene is TRBV9, the J gene TRBJ1-1; a possible D gene is TRBD1 (6 bases). Germline assignment: CDR1 SGDLS and CDR2 YYNGEE. This CDR3 has 13 residues. The V end lost 0 bases, the J end lost 8 bases, and 11 bases lay between the germline ends. The CDR3 here is CASSVVSDREAFF. The DNA for the CDR3 is TGTGCCAGCAGCGTAGTGTCGGACAGAGAAGCTTTCTTT.

The chain joins TRBV3-1 (or the pseudogene TRBV3-2) to TRBJ2-2, with 14 nucleotides matching TRBD2. CDR3 length: 17 residues. The junction had 5 bases not matched to a gene; V was cut back by 4 bases and J by 4 bases. Looked up from germline, CDR1 is LGHDT and CDR2 is YNNKEL (reference sequence). This chain's CDR3 is CASSLPGLAGATGELFF. The CDR3 bases are TGTGCCAGCAGCCTACCGGGACTAGCGGGGGCCACCGGGGAGCTGTTTTTT.

The rearrangement joins TRBV5-6 to TRBJ1-4; unclear D gene. Germline V gene sequence: CDR1 SGHDT, CDR2 YYEEEE. Trimming left V 0 bases short and J 1 base short, with 10 bases between. CDR3 length: 16 residues. This chain's CDR3 is CASSLAGGQTNEKLFF. The DNA of the CDR3 is TGTGCCAGCAGCTTGGCCGGAGGGCAAACTAATGAAAAACTGTTTTTT.

V and J are TRBV30 and TRBJ1-1; D unresolved. CDR1 GTSNPN and CDR2 SVGIG come from the germline V gene (reference sequence). This CDR3 comprises 14 residues. The ends were cut back, 8 bases at V and 5 bases at J, with 21 bases in the middle. This CDR3 reads CAGKLPQTRTEAFF. CDR3 DNA sequence: TGTGCCGGAAAGCTTCCTCAGACTAGGACTGAAGCTTTCTTT.

This chain uses TRBV5-1 with TRBJ2-2; maybe TRBD1 (5 bases). Germline CDR1 SGHRS, CDR2 YFSETQ. CDR3 size: 14 residues. Trimming stripped 3 bases from V and 7 bases from J, with 13 bases between. This CDR3 reads CASSSNLGHGELFF. Written as DNA, the CDR3 is TGCGCCAGCAGCTCGAACCTGGGGCACGGGGAGCTGTTTTTT.

The chain uses TRBV2 and TRBJ2-4; D may be TRBD2 (5 bases). The CDR3 has 13 residues. Between the trimmed V and J ends, which lost 3 bases and 7 bases, there was a span of 10 bases. Looked up from germline, CDR1 is SNHLY and CDR2 is FYNNEI. Here the CDR3 DNA reads TGTGCCAGCAGTGAGACCCGGAGGAACATTCAGTACTTC. Protein sequence: CASSETRRNIQYF.

This clone was detected only a few times. The rearrangement joins TRBV4-2 to TRBJ1-4; the D is unclear. V dropped 0 bases and J dropped 3 bases, with 14 bases sitting between them. CDR1 LGHNA and CDR2 YNFKEQ come from the germline V gene. This CDR3 has 17 residues. This chain's CDR3 is CASSQDPGWSANEKLFF. The CDR3 bases are TGTGCCAGCAGCCAAGATCCGGGTTGGTCAGCTAATGAAAAACTGTTTTTT.

The V gene is TRBV5-8, the J gene TRBJ2-2; tentatively, D is TRBD2 (5 bases). Germline CDR1 SGHTS, CDR2 YDEGEE. CDR3 length equals 14 residues. The V end was cut by 4 bases, the J end by 3 bases, with 10 bases between. CDR3 sequence (DNA): TGTGCCAGCAGCCGAGGGTCCTACACCGGGGAGCTGTTTTTT. Translation gives CASSRGSYTGELFF.

The rearrangement links TRBV12-3 or TRBV12-4 to TRBJ2-7; possibly TRBD2 for D (6 bases). V lost 4 bases, J lost 2 bases, and 9 bases lay in between. This CDR3 has 13 amino acids. CDR3 loop: CASSYGGAYEQYF. The DNA of the CDR3 is TGTGCCAGCAGTTACGGCGGGGCCTACGAGCAGTACTTC.

This chain joins TRBV29-1 and TRBJ1-5; D not certain. The CDR3 is made up of 12 amino acids. In germline, CDR1 is SQVTM, CDR2 ANQGSEA. Trimming removed 4 bases at V and 3 bases at J, with 7 bases between. The DNA for the CDR3 is TGCAGCGTTGGAGGGTCCAATCAGCCCCAGCATTTT. This encodes CSVGGSNQPQHF.

This clone was counted a single time. The CDR3 spells CASRARLGEIAFF. CDR3 nucleotides: TGTGCCAGCAGGGCCAGGCTGGGAGAAATCGCTTTCTTT. The chain has TRBV27 and TRBJ1-1, with D uncertain. This CDR3 contains 13 residues. With 6 bases removed from V and 11 bases from J, the gap between germline ends came to 19 bases. CDR1 and CDR2 (germline): MNHEY, SMNVEV (reference sequence).

This rearrangement joins TRBV6-5 to TRBJ1-1, with D possibly TRBD1 on 5 matching bases. Germline CDR1 reads MNHEY; CDR2 reads SVGAGI. V shed 6 bases and J shed 4 bases, with 18 bases lying between them. The CDR3 is made up of 15 amino acids. CDR3 in amino acids: CASRIIGDWGTEAFF. The CDR3 region has the DNA TGTGCCAGCAGGATAATAGGGGATTGGGGCACTGAAGCTTTCTTT.

The V and J genes are TRBV6-1 and TRBJ2-7; no firm D call. V lost 1 base and J 0 bases, leaving 10 bases between the germline ends. CDR3 length: 15 amino acids. Germline CDR1 MNHNS, CDR2 SASEGT. The CDR3 reads CASSEEIVSSYEQYF. CDR3 coding DNA: TGTGCCAGCAGTGAAGAAATAGTCTCCTCCTACGAGCAGTACTTC.

The chain joins TRBV30 to TRBJ2-5, with TRBD2 matching over 13 bases. The CDR3 totals 16 residues. Germline loops: CDR1 GTSNPN, CDR2 SVGIG (reference sequence). J was trimmed by 4 bases and V by 0 bases; bases with no gene match: 5. The chain's CDR3 is CAWSVFGLAGAETQYF. The CDR3 DNA follows: TGTGCCTGGAGTGTATTTGGACTAGCGGGAGCAGAGACCCAGTACTTC.

This clone occurred once. This chain links TRBV7-9 with TRBJ1-1, with TRBD1 as a possible D gene (5 bases). V lost 2 bases to trimming and J lost 1 base, with 11 bases between them. CDR1 is SEHNR, CDR2 FQNEAQ, per germline (reference sequence). The CDR3 is made up of 15 amino acids. CDR3 nucleotides: TGTGCCAGCAGCTTACAGGGCGTGCGGAACACTGAAGCTTTCTTT. Encoded protein: CASSLQGVRNTEAFF.

The J gene is TRBJ1-2, the V gene TRBV14; 7 nucleotides align to TRBD1. This CDR3 has 14 residues. The V gene end was trimmed by 1 base and the J gene end by 9 bases; junction bases not matched to a gene: 8. The V gene's germline CDR1 is SGHDN and CDR2 FVKESK. CDR3: CASSQGFRGRRYTF. The CDR3 coding sequence is TGTGCCAGCAGCCAAGGTTTTAGGGGGCGTCGCTACACCTTC.

This chain uses TRBV3-1 (or the pseudogene TRBV3-2) with TRBJ2-1, with 8 nucleotides matching TRBD1. Germline CDR1 and CDR2: LGHDT and YNNKEL (reference sequence). The J segment lost 9 bases and the V segment lost 4 bases, leaving 8 bases of the junction unmatched. There are 14 residues in the CDR3. The CDR3 is CASSPRPGGFEQFF. The DNA of the CDR3 is TGTGCCAGCAGCCCCCGGCCAGGGGGCTTTGAGCAGTTCTTC.

The chain joins TRBV6-5 to TRBJ1-3, with TRBD1 as a possible D gene (5 bases). The CDR3 totals 14 residues. The V gene's germline CDR1 is MNHEY and CDR2 SVGAGI. V dropped 2 bases and J dropped 4 bases, with 9 bases sitting between them. CDR3 residues: CASSYGAGGNTIYF. In nucleotides, the CDR3 is TGTGCCAGCAGTTACGGGGCGGGGGGAAACACCATATATTTT.